Listed here is a single T cell receptor (beta chain). This entry is derived from a study of blood T cell repertoires in COVID-19. The wider study: COVID-19 samples, acute and convalescent, were from the United States, Italy and Spain. PBMCs, B-cell-depleted T cells, or T cells provided the cDNA or gDNA that made up the material.

The CDR3 is 16 residues long. CDR1 is KGHSH, CDR2 LQKENI, per germline. V lost 3 bases, J lost 0 bases, and 12 bases lay in between. In the original workflow: The authors estimated nucleated cell counts from reference gene primer amplification. The assay was immunoSEQ multiplex PCR, and TCRdb's table has in-frame clones only and misses some. V and J calls plus clone size are reproduced from that table; the DNA served to infer D and trimming. In the table there are hundreds of thousands of clones, 85% to 90% of which are singletons. The receptor comes from a man between 60 and 75 years old with acute or convalescent COVID-19. The J gene is TRBJ1-3, the V gene TRBV18; D call uncertain. Input material: peripheral blood. This CDR3 is CASSPIQDYSGNTIYF. The DNA for the CDR3 is TGTGCCAGCTCACCGATTCAAGACTACTCTGGAAACACCATATATTTT.